This T cell receptor beta chain was sequenced during a study of blood T cells in healthy people across ages. Overall study results and limits: Older age went with lower TCR beta diversity per million T cells, in a roughly linear way. More naive CD4+ cells and higher diversity marked long-lived donors relative to aged donors. Bulk PBMC profiling left naive and antigen-experienced comparisons inconclusive.

Each donor had about 10 milliliters of peripheral blood drawn. Concerning this clonotype itself: Its antigen is unknown.

Sample-barcoded 5' priming and a J-beta primer mix drove a second PCR of roughly 7 to 11 cycles. TCRdb itself ran the 5' RACE reads through MiXCR, one entry per CDR3 protein. The sample holds some 1,500,000 distinct CDR3 sequences, approximately 43% seen once. The V end was cut by 5 bases, the J end by 3 bases, with 17 bases between. Per the germline V gene, CDR1 is DFQATT and CDR2 is SNEGSKA (reference sequence). This CDR3 spans 15 amino acids. Sequencing input: blood. The rearrangement uses TRBV20-1 and TRBJ2-1; D possibly corresponds to TRBD1 (6 bases). The TCR originated in a woman in her late teens or twenties in good health. In DNA, the CDR3 is TGCAGTGCTCGTACAGGGAAAAAAGTCTACAATGAGCAGTTCTTC. Its translation: CSARTGKKVYNEQFF.